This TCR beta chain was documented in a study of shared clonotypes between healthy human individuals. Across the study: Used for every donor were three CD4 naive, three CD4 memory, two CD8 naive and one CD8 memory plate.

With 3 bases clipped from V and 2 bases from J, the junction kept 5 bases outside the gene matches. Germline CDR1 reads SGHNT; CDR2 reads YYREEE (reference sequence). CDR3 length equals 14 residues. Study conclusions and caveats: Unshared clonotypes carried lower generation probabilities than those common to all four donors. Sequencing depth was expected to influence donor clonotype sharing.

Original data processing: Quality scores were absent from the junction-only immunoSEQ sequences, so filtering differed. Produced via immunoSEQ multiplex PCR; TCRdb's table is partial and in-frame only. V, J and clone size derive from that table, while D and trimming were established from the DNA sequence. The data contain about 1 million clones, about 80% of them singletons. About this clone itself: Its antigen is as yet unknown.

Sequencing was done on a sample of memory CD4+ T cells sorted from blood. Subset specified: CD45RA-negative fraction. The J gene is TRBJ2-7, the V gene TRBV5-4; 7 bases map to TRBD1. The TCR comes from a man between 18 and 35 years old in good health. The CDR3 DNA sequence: TGTGCCAGCAGCTGGGAGAGGGGGCCCTACGAGCAGTACTTC. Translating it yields CASSWERGPYEQYF.